This passage covers 5 T cell receptor beta chains from one sample sequenced in a study of cytomegalovirus exposure and HLA in healthy donors. Use of 60 Vbeta and 13 Jbeta primers characterized the PCR. The protocol was immunoSEQ multiplex PCR, while the TCRdb copy is restricted to in-frame clones and leaves out a portion. The profile shows over 90,000 clones, 79% of them singletons. The sample was PBMCs. These receptors all come from a man in his forties or fifties in good health and CMV-seropositive.

This sequence joins TRBV27 and TRBJ2-2; the match to TRBD1 covers 10 bases. Per the germline V gene, CDR1 is MNHEY and CDR2 is SMNVEV (reference sequence). V gave up 6 bases and J gave up 3 bases; unmatched junction bases: 10. This CDR3 is built from 17 residues. The CDR3 sequence is CASRFLTGTGDTGELFF. For the CDR3, the DNA is TGTGCCAGCAGATTTCTTACCGGGACAGGGGACACCGGGGAGCTGTTTTTT.

This chain joins TRBV28 and TRBJ1-2; D is perhaps TRBD1 (6 bases). Germline assignment: CDR1 MDHEN and CDR2 SYDVKM. The length of the CDR3 is 13 residues. The V gene lost 5 bases and the J gene lost 8 bases, with 15 bases spanning the gap. Written as DNA, the CDR3 is TGTGCCAGCAGTGGTCGGGGGGCGTGGGGCTACACCTTC. Translated: CASSGRGAWGYTF.

This rearrangement joins TRBV28 to TRBJ2-7; D is possibly TRBD2 (7 bases). In germline, CDR1 is MDHEN, CDR2 SYDVKM. The CDR3 is 16 residues long. Trimming took 7 bases from V and 0 from J, leaving 19 bases between them. CDR3 sequence reads: CASTPAGAGGSYEQYF. The CDR3 DNA sequence: TGTGCCAGCACTCCCGCGGGGGCTGGAGGCTCCTACGAGCAGTACTTC. The variable domain in full, with the rest retrieved from reference TRBV28 and TRBJ2-7, is DVKVTQSSRYLVKRTGEKVFLECVQDMDHENMFWYRQDPGLGLRLIYFSYDVKMKEKGDIPEGYSVSREKKERFSLILESASTNQTSMYLCASTPAGAGGSYEQYFGPGTRLTVT.

V is TRBV28 and J is TRBJ1-1; no definite D call. The V end lost 7 bases, the J end lost 3 bases, and 15 bases lay between the germline ends. Germline V gives CDR1 MDHEN, CDR2 SYDVKM. The CDR3 spans 14 residues. CDR3 DNA: TGTGCCAGCACCAACTACGTCTCTTACACTGAAGCTTTCTTT. It specifies CASTNYVSYTEAFF.

This chain joins TRBV27 and TRBJ2-1, with D perhaps TRBD2 (6 bases). V dropped 1 base and J dropped 7 bases, with 17 bases sitting between them. CDR1 MNHEY and CDR2 SMNVEV come from the germline V gene (reference sequence). The CDR3 totals 16 residues. CDR3: CASSLFPRGGVNEQFF. DNA for the CDR3: TGTGCCAGCAGTTTATTCCCCCGGGGCGGGGTGAATGAGCAGTTCTTC.